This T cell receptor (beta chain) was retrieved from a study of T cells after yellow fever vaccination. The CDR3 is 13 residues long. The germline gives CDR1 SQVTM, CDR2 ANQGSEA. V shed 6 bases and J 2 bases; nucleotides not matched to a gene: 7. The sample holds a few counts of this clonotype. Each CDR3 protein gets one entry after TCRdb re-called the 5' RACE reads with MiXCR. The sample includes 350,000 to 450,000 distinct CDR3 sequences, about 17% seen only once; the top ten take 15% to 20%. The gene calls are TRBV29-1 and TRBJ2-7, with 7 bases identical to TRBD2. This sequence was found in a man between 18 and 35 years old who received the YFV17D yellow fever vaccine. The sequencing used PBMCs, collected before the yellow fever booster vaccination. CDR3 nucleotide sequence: TGCAGCGTAAGTAGCGGGCCACCCTACGAGCAGTACTTC. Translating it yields CSVSSGPPYEQYF.